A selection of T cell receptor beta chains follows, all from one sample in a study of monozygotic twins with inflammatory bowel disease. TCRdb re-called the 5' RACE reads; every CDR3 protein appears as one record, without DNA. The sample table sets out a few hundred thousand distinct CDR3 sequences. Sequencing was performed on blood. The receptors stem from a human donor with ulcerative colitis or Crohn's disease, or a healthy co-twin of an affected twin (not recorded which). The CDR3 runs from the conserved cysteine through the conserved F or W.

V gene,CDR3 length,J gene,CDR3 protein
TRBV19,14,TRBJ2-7,CASSRDRGKFEQYF
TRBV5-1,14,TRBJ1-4,CASSLRDSNEKLFF
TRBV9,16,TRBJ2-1,CASSVAGLAEYNEQFF
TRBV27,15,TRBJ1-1,CASSSPTEKNTEAFF
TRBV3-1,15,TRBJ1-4,CASSLRQGGNEKLFF
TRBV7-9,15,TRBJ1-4,CASSSGQPGNEKLFF
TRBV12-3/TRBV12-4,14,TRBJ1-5,CASSSQGGDQPQHF
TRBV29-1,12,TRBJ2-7,CSVVQGIYEQYF
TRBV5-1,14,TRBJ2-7,CASSPVFSSYEQYF
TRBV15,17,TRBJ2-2,CATSRSQDRGKTGELFF
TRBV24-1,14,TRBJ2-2,CATSDIWRGGELFF
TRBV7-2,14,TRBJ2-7,CASSGTSGTGEQYF
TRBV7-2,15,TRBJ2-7,CASSFDTGLWYEQYF
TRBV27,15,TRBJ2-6,CASSPQVSGANVLTF
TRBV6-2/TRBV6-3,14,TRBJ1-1,CASNLGGRGTEAFF
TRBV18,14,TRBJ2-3,CASSPGVNTDTQYF
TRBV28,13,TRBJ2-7,CASSLGPSREQYF
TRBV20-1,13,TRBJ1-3,CSARQGARNTIYF
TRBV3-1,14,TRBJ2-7,CASSQAVFGYEQYF
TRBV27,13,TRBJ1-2,CASSGSAEYGYTF
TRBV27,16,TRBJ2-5,CASSLSGRKQTETQYF
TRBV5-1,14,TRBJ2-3,CASSLGTAPDTQYF
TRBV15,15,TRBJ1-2,CATSRGRATNYGYTF
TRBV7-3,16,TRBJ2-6,CASSSFGVSGANVLTF
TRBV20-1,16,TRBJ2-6,CSARTGQFLGANVLTF
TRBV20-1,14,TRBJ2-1,CSTRVAGASNEQFF
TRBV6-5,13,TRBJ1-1,CASSMFSGLEAFF
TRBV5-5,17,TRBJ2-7,CASSLRVAINSPYEQYF
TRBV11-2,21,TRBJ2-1,CASSARVRGLAGGPGNNEQFF
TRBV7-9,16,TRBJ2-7,CASSLAQGQGNYEQYF
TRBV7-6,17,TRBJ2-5,CASSFGLAGGGRETQYF
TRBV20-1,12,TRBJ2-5,CSASWGGETQYF
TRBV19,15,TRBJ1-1,CASSIVKGLNTEAFF
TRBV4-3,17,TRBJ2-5,CASSQGNRAGIQETQYF
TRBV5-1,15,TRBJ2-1,CASSLEASGDHEQFF
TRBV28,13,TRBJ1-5,CAGTGGFNQPQHF
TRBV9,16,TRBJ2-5,CASSVGVAGSVETQYF
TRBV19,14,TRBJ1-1,CASSNRGMNTEAFF
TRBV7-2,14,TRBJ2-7,CASSPDRGLREQYF